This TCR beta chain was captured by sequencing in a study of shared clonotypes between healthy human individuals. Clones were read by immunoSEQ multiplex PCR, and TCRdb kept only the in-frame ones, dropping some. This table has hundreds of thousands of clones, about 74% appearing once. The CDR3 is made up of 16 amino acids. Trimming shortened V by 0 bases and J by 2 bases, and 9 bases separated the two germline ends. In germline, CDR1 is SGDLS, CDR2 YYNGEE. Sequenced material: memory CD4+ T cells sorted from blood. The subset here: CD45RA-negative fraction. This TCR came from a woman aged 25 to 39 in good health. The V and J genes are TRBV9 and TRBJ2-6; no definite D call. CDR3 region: CASSVALMAGANVLTF. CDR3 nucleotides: TGTGCCAGCAGCGTAGCTCTGATGGCTGGGGCCAACGTCCTGACTTTC.